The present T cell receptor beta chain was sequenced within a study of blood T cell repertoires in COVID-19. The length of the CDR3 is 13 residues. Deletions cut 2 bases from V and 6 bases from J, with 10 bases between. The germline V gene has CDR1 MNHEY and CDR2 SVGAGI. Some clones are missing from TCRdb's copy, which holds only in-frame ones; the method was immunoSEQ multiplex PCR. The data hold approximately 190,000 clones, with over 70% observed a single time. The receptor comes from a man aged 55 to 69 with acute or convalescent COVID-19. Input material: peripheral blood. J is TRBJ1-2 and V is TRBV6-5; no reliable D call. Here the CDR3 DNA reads TGTGCCAGCAGTTACGGGGAGCTAAATGGCTACACCTTC. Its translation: CASSYGELNGYTF.